A selection of T cell receptor beta chains follows, all from one sample in a study of identical twins. Each CDR3 protein gets one entry after TCRdb re-called the 5' RACE reads with MiXCR. The data contain 250,000 to 300,000 distinct CDR3 sequences, 8.5% to 9.5% of them singletons. Separately, the same data were catalogued under a study of yellow fever vaccine responses in identical twins.

The sample taken for sequencing was CD8+ T cells sorted from blood. The source of these receptors is a woman aged 18-29 years in good health. The CDR3 runs from the conserved cysteine through the conserved F or W. Each record gives: D gene, clone size, J gene, V gene, CDR3 DNA, CDR3 protein. The D gene is left open where the match is weak. Only part of the rows carry a size: once, few, many, or a class if the clone is expanded.

>-|-|TRBJ2-1|TRBV7-3
TGTGCCAGCAGCTTAACGTTAGGGGGTTCCAATGAGCAGTTCTTC
CASSLTLGGSNEQFF
>TRBD1|few|TRBJ2-1|TRBV28
TGTGCCAGCAGTCCCAAACAGGGGGTTTTGTTTCCTGAGCAGTTCTTC
CASSPKQGVLFPEQFF
>-|many|TRBJ2-2|TRBV12-3/TRBV12-4
TGTGCCAGCAGTCCTGAGTTCACCGGGGAGCTGTTTTTT
CASSPEFTGELFF
>TRBD2|few|TRBJ2-1|TRBV27
TGTGCCAGCAGTTTAAAGTGGGCTGAGGACGCGGGGGGGTTCTCCTACAATGAGCAGTTCTTC
CASSLKWAEDAGGFSYNEQFF
>-|-|TRBJ2-5|TRBV7-9
TGTGCCAGCAGCTACGCCGCCCAGGAGACCCAGTACTTC
CASSYAAQETQYF
>TRBD1|many|TRBJ2-5|TRBV7-8
TGTGCCAGCAGCGGCAGGGACAGTCAAGAGACCCAGTACTTC
CASSGRDSQETQYF
>-|few|TRBJ2-7|TRBV29-1
TGCAGCGCACAATGGGGGGATTACGAGCAGTACTTC
CSAQWGDYEQYF
>-|many|TRBJ1-1|TRBV7-9
TGTGCCAGCAGCTTCAAGGACTTTCACACTGAAGCTTTCTTT
CASSFKDFHTEAFF
>-|-|TRBJ2-1|TRBV5-6
TGTGCCAGCAGCTTGGGAGTATCCTACAATGAGCAGTTCTTC
CASSLGVSYNEQFF
>-|few|TRBJ2-7|TRBV28
TGTGCCAGCAGCCAGGTCTCCTCCTACGAGCAGTACTTC
CASSQVSSYEQYF
>-|few|TRBJ2-7|TRBV30
TGTGCCTCCATACAGCGTTCCGTTACCTACGAGCAGTACTTC
CASIQRSVTYEQYF
>TRBD1|few|TRBJ2-7|TRBV13
TGTGCCAGCAGCTCCCCGACAGGGCACGACGAGCAGTACTTC
CASSSPTGHDEQYF
>-|many|TRBJ1-1|TRBV29-1
TGCAGCGTTGAAATGTGGGTCACCACTGAAGCTTTCTTT
CSVEMWVTTEAFF
>TRBD1|-|TRBJ2-7|TRBV7-6
TGTGCCAGCAGCTTAGCCGGTGGGGGACAGGGGGACTACGAGCAGTACTTC
CASSLAGGGQGDYEQYF
>-|-|TRBJ2-1|TRBV14
TGTGCCAGCAGCCTACAACTTAGCGGCCGGAACAATGAGCAGTTCTTC
CASSLQLSGRNNEQFF
>TRBD2|-|TRBJ2-1|TRBV5-1
TGCGCCAGCAGCTTGTGGTCCAGCGGGAGCGATGAGCAGTTCTTC
CASSLWSSGSDEQFF
>-|few|TRBJ2-5|TRBV3-1
TGTGCCAGCAGCCAAGACTGGTTGCGAGAGACCCAGTACTTC
CASSQDWLRETQYF
>-|many|TRBJ2-7|TRBV2
TGTGCCAGCAGTGAGCTAACTAGGGCCCACGAGCAGTACTTC
CASSELTRAHEQYF
>TRBD1|-|TRBJ1-2|TRBV7-6
TGTGCCAGCAGCCCGGGGACAGGGAAGATCTATGGCTACACCTTC
CASSPGTGKIYGYTF
>-|few|TRBJ1-1|TRBV12-3/TRBV12-4
TGTGCCAGCAGTATCGGACAGTTTGAAGCTTTCTTT
CASSIGQFEAFF
>-|once|TRBJ2-7|TRBV27
TGTGCCAGCAGTGCACTACTAAACTCCTACGAGCAGTACTTC
CASSALLNSYEQYF
>-|few|TRBJ1-5|TRBV6-5
TGTGCCAGCAGTGTACTCGGGGGACAGCCCCAGCATTTT
CASSVLGGQPQHF
>-|-|TRBJ1-2|TRBV10-3
TGTGCCATCAGTGATGGGGATTTGGGCTACACCTTC
CAISDGDLGYTF
>-|many|TRBJ2-3|TRBV7-2
TGTGCCAGCAGCTTAGTCGGTAGCACAGATACGCAGTATTTT
CASSLVGSTDTQYF
>-|few|TRBJ2-1|TRBV9
TGTGCCAGCAGCGTAGCTCCCAAGGGTTGGCTGATGAATGAGCAGTTCTTC
CASSVAPKGWLMNEQFF
>-|few|TRBJ1-4|TRBV9
TGTGCCAGCGGCTCCAGCCGCACGGAAAAACTGTTTTTT
CASGSSRTEKLFF
>-|many|TRBJ2-1|TRBV24-1
TGTGCCACCAGTAGCCGGGAGTCTTGGTCCTACAATGAGCAGTTCTTC
CATSSRESWSYNEQFF
>-|many|TRBJ1-2|TRBV27
TGTGCCAGCAGCGAGACAGGAGCCTATGGCTACACCTTC
CASSETGAYGYTF
>-|-|TRBJ2-5|TRBV10-3
TGTGCCATCAGTGAACGCGGACAGAGACTTCAAGAGACCCAGTACTTC
CAISERGQRLQETQYF
>-|many|TRBJ2-7|TRBV5-1
TGCGCCAGCAGAGCGTCCAGCTTCCCCTACGAGCAGTACTTC
CASRASSFPYEQYF
>TRBD2|few|TRBJ2-5|TRBV7-3
TGTGCCAGCAGCTTTCTACTAGCGGGGGGACAAGAGACCCAGTACTTC
CASSFLLAGGQETQYF
>-|-|TRBJ1-1|TRBV4-3
TGCGCCAGCAGCCCCGACCGGAAAACCGAAGCTTTCTTT
CASSPDRKTEAFF
>TRBD1|few|TRBJ1-1|TRBV30
TGTGCCTGGAGTGACGGACAGGGAGGAACTGAAGCTTTCTTT
CAWSDGQGGTEAFF
>TRBD2|many|TRBJ2-1|TRBV12-3/TRBV12-4
TGTGCCAGCAGTACCGGACTAGCGGGAACCCGAGAGGAGTTCTTC
CASSTGLAGTREEFF
>-|many|TRBJ2-1|TRBV4-3
TGCGCCAGCAGCCAAGAACCTGTCAATGGCAATGAGCAGTTCTTC
CASSQEPVNGNEQFF
>TRBD2|many|TRBJ2-3|TRBV3-1
TGTGCCAGCAGCTCCCGGGGGGGAGATACGCAGTATTTT
CASSSRGGDTQYF
>-|many|TRBJ2-7|TRBV27
TGTGCCAGCAGGAGGGACCCCTCCTACGAGCAGTACTTC
CASRRDPSYEQYF
>-|-|TRBJ2-7|TRBV4-3
TGCGCCAGCAGCCAAGATCCACAGGCTGCCTACGAGCAGTACTTC
CASSQDPQAAYEQYF
>TRBD1|-|TRBJ2-5|TRBV6-5
TGTGCCAGCAGTTACTCGGACAGGGCTTGGGGGGAGACCCAGTACTTC
CASSYSDRAWGETQYF
>-|-|TRBJ1-1|TRBV4-1
TGCGCCAGCAGCCAAGCGCCAGGGCTCACTGAAGCTTTCTTT
CASSQAPGLTEAFF
>TRBD2|-|TRBJ2-1|TRBV10-3
TGTGCCATCAGGCGCCCCGGGGGGGGCGCCCCTTACAATGAGCAGTTCTTC
CAIRRPGGGAPYNEQFF
>-|-|TRBJ1-1|TRBV7-9
TGTGCCAGCAGCTTAGCGCTCAGTAAGCAAGCTGAAGCTTTCTTT
CASSLALSKQAEAFF
>-|-|TRBJ2-5|TRBV15
TGTGCCACCAGCAGAGACCTGGGGGATAAGACCCAGTACTTC
CATSRDLGDKTQYF
>-|few|TRBJ2-3|TRBV11-2
TGTGCCAGCAGCTTAGGCGATCGGGGCACAGATACGCAGTATTTT
CASSLGDRGTDTQYF
>TRBD1|-|TRBJ2-2|TRBV19
TGTGCCAGTCCAAAGCCGGGACAGGGGCCCGGGGAGCTGTTTTTT
CASPKPGQGPGELFF